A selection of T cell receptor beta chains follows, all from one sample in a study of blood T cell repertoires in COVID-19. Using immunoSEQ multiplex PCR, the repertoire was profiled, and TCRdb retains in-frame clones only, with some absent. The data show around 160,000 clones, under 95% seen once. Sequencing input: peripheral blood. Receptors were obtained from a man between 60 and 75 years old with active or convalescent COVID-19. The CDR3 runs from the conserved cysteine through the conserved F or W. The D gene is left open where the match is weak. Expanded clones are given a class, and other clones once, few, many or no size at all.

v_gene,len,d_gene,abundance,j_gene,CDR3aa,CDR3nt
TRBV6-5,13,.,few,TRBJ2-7,CASSFNRVHEQYF,TGTGCCAGCAGTTTCAACAGGGTCCACGAGCAGTACTTC
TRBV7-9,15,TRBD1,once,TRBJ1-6,CASTRTGGYDSPLHF,TGTGCCAGCACTAGGACAGGGGGCTATGATTCACCCCTCCACTTT
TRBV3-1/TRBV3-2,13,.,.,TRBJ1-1,CASSQDRAQKAFF,TGTGCCAGCAGCCAAGACAGGGCACAAAAAGCTTTCTTT
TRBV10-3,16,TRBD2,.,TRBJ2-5,CAISEGSGPYQETQYF,TGTGCCATCAGTGAGGGTAGCGGGCCGTACCAAGAGACCCAGTACTTC
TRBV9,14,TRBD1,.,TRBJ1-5,CASSVDRGSQPQHF,TGTGCCAGCAGCGTAGACAGGGGAAGTCAGCCCCAGCATTTT
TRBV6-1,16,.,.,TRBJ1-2,CASSEAIRGIGYGYTF,TGTGCCAGCAGTGAAGCGATTAGAGGGATCGGCTATGGCTACACCTTC
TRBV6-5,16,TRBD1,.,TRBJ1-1,CASSYSGTGKGTEAFF,TGTGCCAGCAGTTACTCCGGGACAGGCAAAGGCACTGAAGCTTTCTTT
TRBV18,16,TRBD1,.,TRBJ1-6,CASSPDPGQGNSPLHF,TGTGCCAGCTCACCAGATCCGGGACAGGGTAATTCACCCCTCCACTTT
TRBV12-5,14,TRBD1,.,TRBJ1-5,CASGRTGVGQPQHF,TGTGCTAGTGGACGGACAGGGGTGGGACAGCCCCAGCATTTT
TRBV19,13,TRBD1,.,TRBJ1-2,CASSRDRDEGYTF,TGTGCCAGTAGTCGCGACAGGGATGAAGGCTACACCTTC
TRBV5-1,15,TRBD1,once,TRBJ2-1,CASSTGQGANNEQFF,TGCGCCAGCAGCACTGGACAGGGGGCTAACAATGAGCAGTTCTTC
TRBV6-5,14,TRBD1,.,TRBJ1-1,CASRKQGPNTEAFF,TGTGCCAGCAGAAAACAGGGGCCGAACACTGAAGCTTTCTTT
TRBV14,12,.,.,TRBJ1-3,CASSQARNTIYF,TGTGCCAGCAGCCAAGCTCGGAACACCATATATTTT
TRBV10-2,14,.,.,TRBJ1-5,CASSDPGGSGSQHF,TGCGCCAGCAGTGACCCGGGGGGGTCGGGTTCCCAGCATTTT
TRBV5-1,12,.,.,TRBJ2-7,CASGRAPYEQYF,TGCGCCAGCGGGCGGGCCCCCTACGAGCAGTACTTC
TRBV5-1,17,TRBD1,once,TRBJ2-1,CASSLGTGVSAYNEQFF,TGCGCCAGCAGCTTGGGGACAGGGGTTTCGGCCTACAATGAGCAGTTCTTC
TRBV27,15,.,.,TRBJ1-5,CASSSDSRSNQPQHF,TGTGCCAGCAGTTCTGACAGTAGAAGTAATCAGCCCCAGCATTTT
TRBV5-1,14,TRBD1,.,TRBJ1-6,CASSPRTGDSPLHF,TGCGCCAGCAGCCCCCGGACAGGGGATTCACCCCTCCACTTT
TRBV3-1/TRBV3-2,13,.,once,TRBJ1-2,CASSQDQGGGYTF,TGTGCCAGCAGCCAAGATCAAGGGGGTGGCTACACCTTC
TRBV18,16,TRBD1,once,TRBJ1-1,CASSPRGQGTNTEAFF,TGTGCCAGCTCACCACGGGGACAGGGGACGAACACTGAAGCTTTCTTT
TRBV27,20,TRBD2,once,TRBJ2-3,CASSFRRTSGSRGSTDTQYF,TGTGCCAGCAGTTTCCGTCGGACTAGCGGGAGTCGAGGGAGCACAGATACGCAGTATTTT
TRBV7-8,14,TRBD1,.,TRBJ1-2,CASSMGQGPYGYTF,TGTGCCAGCAGCATGGGACAGGGTCCTTATGGCTACACCTTC